This T cell receptor (beta chain) was identified during a study of T cells in Graves' hyperthyroidism and ophthalmopathy. Across the whole study: Staff took peripheral blood when the initial diagnosis was made, before any treatment began.

Trimming removed 1 base at V and 3 bases at J, with 15 bases between. This CDR3 contains 16 residues. Germline assignment: CDR1 SGHTA and CDR2 FQGNSA. In making diagnoses, clinical symptoms, serum thyroxine and TRAb, thyroid ultrasound and orbital computed tomography were all used. Study outcomes and limitations: Median prediction lead before ophthalmopathy onset was around 7 months with the model.

Researchers took RNA transcripts and amplified the TCR beta CDR3 regions from them. An initial round of RT-PCR targeting the TCR CDR3 relied on the HTBI primer set. TCRdb reprocessed the multiplex PCR reads via MiXCR and lists one record per CDR3 protein. The table has about 420,000 distinct CDR3 sequences, approximately 13% seen once. This clonotype was counted many times. The antigen is undetermined. The V gene is TRBV7-2, the J gene TRBJ1-2; D ambiguous. Sequencing used blood. This TCR was sampled from a woman aged 18-29 years with Graves' hyperthyroidism. This chain's CDR3 is CASSLGGPSDYYGYTF. CDR3 sequence (DNA): TGTGCCAGCAGCTTAGGCGGGCCCTCCGATTACTATGGCTACACCTTC.